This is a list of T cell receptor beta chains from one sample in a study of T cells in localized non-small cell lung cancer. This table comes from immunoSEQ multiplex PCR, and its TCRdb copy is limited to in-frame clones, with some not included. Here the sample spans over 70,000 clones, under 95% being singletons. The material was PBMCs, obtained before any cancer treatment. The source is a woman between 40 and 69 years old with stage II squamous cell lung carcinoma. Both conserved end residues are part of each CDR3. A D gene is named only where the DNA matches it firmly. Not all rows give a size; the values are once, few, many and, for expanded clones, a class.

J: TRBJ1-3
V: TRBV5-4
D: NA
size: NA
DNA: TGTGCCAGCAGCTTAAGCTCTCATCCCGGAGGCACCATATATTTT
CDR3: CASSLSSHPGGTIYF

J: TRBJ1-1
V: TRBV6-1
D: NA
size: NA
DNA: TGTGCCAGCAGTGAAATGGTCACTGAAGCTTTCTTT
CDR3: CASSEMVTEAFF

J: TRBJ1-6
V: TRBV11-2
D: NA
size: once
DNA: TGTGCCAGCAGCTCTCTCACGTCAACGCACCCGCTCAATTCACCCCTCCACTTT
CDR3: CASSSLTSTHPLNSPLHF

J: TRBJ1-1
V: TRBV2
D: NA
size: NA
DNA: TGTGCCAGCACCATAGGTGCCACTGAAGCTTTCTTT
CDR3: CASTIGATEAFF

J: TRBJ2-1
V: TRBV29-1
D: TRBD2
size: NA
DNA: TGCAGCGTTCCTCGCCCGTACGGGACTAGCGGGAGGAATGAGCAGTTCTTC
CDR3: CSVPRPYGTSGRNEQFF

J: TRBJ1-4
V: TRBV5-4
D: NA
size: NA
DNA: TGTGCCAGCAGCTGGGCCACTAATGAAAAACTGTTTTTT
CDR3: CASSWATNEKLFF

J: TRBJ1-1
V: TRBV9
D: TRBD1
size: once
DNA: TGTGCCAGCAGCGCGATACAGGGGGCCACTGAAGCTTTCTTT
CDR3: CASSAIQGATEAFF

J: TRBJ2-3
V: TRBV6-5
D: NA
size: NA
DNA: TGTGCCAGCAGTTCGTTTAAGTCCATGAGCGCAGATACGCAGTATTTT
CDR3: CASSSFKSMSADTQYF

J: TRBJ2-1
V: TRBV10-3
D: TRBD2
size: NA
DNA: TGTGCCATCAGTGGGACTAGCGGCTACAATGAGCAGTTCTTC
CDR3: CAISGTSGYNEQFF

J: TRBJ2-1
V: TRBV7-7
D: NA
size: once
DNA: TGTGCTAGCAGCGCAGGACCTAGCTCCTACAATGAGCAGTTCTTC
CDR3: CASSAGPSSYNEQFF

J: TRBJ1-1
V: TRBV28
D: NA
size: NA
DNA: TGTGCCAGCTTCCCAGGGTCAGGGCAGTCGAACACTGAAGCTTTCTTT
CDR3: CASFPGSGQSNTEAFF

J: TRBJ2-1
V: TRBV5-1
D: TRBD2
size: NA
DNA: TGCGCCAGCAGAGGGGGGACTAGCGGGTCACATGAGCAGTTCTTC
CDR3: CASRGGTSGSHEQFF

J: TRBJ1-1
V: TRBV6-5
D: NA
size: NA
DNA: TGTGCCAGCAGTTGTAGGTTGTGCACTGAAGCTTTCTTT
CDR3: CASSCRLCTEAFF

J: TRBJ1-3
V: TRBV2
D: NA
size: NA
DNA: TGTGCCAGCAGGGGGGCGGTCGACTCTGGAAACACCATATATTTT
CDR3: CASRGAVDSGNTIYF

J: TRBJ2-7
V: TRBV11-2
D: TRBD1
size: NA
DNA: TGTGCCAGCAGCCTTAGGACAGGGGGCGAGCAGTACTTC
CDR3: CASSLRTGGEQYF

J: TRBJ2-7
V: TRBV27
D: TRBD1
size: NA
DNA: TGTGCCAGCAGCACTATATCAGGGGGCTACGAGCAGTACTTC
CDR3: CASSTISGGYEQYF

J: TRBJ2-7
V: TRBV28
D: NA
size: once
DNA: TGTGCCACCCAGACAGGCGCATTGAACGAGCAGTACTTC
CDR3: CATQTGALNEQYF

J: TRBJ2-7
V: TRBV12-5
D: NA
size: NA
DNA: TGTGCTAGTGGCCCGGGCCTCGTAAGTCTGCGGTACTTC
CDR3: CASGPGLVSLRYF

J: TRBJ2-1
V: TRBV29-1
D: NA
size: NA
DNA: TGCAGCGTTGACCCCGGGGAGAGGCTCCAGATGTACAATGAGCAGTTCTTC
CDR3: CSVDPGERLQMYNEQFF

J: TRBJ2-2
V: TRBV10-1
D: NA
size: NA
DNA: TGCGCCAGCAGCCTGGGCACGAACACCGGGGAGCTGTTTTTT
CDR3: CASSLGTNTGELFF

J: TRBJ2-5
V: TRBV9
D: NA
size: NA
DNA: TGTGCCAGCAGCCGATCCATGCTCGAGACCCAGTACTTC
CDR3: CASSRSMLETQYF

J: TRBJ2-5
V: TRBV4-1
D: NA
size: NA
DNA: TGCGCCAGCAGCCAACCACTAGGAGGGGAGACCCAGTACTTC
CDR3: CASSQPLGGETQYF

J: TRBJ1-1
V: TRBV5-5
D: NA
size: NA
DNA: TGTGCCAGCAGCCGCTACGAGCCGCCGCTGGGGACTGAAGCTTTCTTT
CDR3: CASSRYEPPLGTEAFF

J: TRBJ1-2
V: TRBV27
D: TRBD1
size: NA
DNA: TGTGCCAGCAGCCGTAGGGGGCCGGACAGGGGGGACTATGGCTACACCTTC
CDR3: CASSRRGPDRGDYGYTF

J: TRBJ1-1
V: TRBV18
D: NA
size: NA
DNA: TGTGCCAGCTCCCCCAGGCGTAATGAAGCTTTCTTT
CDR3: CASSPRRNEAFF

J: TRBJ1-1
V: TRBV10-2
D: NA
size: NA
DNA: TGCGCCAGCAGTGAGTCGGCGCGAGCTTTCTTT
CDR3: CASSESARAFF

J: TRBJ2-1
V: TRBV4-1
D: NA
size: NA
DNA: TGCGCCAGCAGCCAAGGAGGGATGAGCTCCTACAATGAGCAGTTCTTC
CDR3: CASSQGGMSSYNEQFF

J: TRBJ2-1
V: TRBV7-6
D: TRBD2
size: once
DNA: TGTGCCAGCAGCTTATATAGCCAGCGGGAGGGCAATGAGCAGTTCTTC
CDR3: CASSLYSQREGNEQFF

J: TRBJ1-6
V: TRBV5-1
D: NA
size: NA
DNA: TGCGCCAGCAGCTTGGGAGGGGACTTAAATTCACCCCTCCACTTT
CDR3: CASSLGGDLNSPLHF

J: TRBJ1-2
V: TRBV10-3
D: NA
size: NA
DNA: TGTGCCATCAGTGAAGGTCAAATCTATGGCTACACCTTC
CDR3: CAISEGQIYGYTF

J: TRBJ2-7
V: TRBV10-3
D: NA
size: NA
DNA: TGTGCCATCAGTCCCGAGGCGGGGCAGGGTAACGAGCAGTACTTC
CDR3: CAISPEAGQGNEQYF

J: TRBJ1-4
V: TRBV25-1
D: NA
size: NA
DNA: TGTGCCAGCAGTGGATCATTAACTGGGGAAAAACTGTTTTTT
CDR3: CASSGSLTGEKLFF

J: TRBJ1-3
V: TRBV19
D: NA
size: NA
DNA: TGTGCCAGTAGTATGGGAACGGGTCTCTCTGGAAACACCATATATTTT
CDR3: CASSMGTGLSGNTIYF

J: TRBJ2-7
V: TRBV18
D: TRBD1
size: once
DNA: TGTGCCAGCTCACCAAATCAACGGGACAGGGGCTACGAGCAGTACTTC
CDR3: CASSPNQRDRGYEQYF

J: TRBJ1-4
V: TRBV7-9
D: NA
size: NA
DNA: TGTGCCAGCAGCCCCCTAGGGGAGAGAGGATGGGAAAAACTGTTTTTT
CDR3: CASSPLGERGWEKLFF

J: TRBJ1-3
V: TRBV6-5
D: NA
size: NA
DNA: TGTGCCAGCAGTTACTCGAGGCCGGGCTCTGGAAACACCATATATTTT
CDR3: CASSYSRPGSGNTIYF

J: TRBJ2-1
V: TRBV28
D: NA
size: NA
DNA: TGTGCCAGCAGACAGGGGCAAACGACGGGGACTAGATCTGAGCAGTTCTTC
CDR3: CASRQGQTTGTRSEQFF

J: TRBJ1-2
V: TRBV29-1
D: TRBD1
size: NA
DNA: TGCAGCGTCGCCCCCCTGGGGACAGGGAGGGTCTATGGCTACACCTTC
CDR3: CSVAPLGTGRVYGYTF

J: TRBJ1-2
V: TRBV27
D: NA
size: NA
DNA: TGTGCCAGCAGTGACCCAGGAAGGGGCTACACCTTC
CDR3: CASSDPGRGYTF

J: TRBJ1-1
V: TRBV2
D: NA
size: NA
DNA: TGTGCCAGCAGAAGACTGGGGACTGAAGCTTTCTTT
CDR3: CASRRLGTEAFF

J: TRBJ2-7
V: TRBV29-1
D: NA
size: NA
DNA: TGCAGCGTCCGCCCCTTTGGGGGCGCGTCCTACGAGCAGTACTTC
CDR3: CSVRPFGGASYEQYF

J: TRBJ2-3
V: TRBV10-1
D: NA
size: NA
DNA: TGCGCCAGCAGTGTGCTGGCCGCTAGCACAGATACGCAGTATTTT
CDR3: CASSVLAASTDTQYF

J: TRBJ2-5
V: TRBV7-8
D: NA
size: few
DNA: TGTGCCAGCAGTAATCAACGTGGGGTCCAAGAGACCCAGTACTTC
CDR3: CASSNQRGVQETQYF

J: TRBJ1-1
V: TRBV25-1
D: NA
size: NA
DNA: TGTGCCAGCAGTGGGTTGGGGGGGGCTGAAGCTTTCTTT
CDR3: CASSGLGGAEAFF

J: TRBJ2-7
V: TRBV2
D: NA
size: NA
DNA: TGTGCCAGCAGTGCCAGCGGAGCTGAGCAGTACTTC
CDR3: CASSASGAEQYF

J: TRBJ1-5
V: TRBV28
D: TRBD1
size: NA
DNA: TGTGCCAGCAGTCTGGACAGGGGGCGGAATCAGCCCCAGCATTTT
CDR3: CASSLDRGRNQPQHF

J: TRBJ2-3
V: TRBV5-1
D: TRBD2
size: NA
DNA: TGCGCCAGCAGCTTGGCTAGCGGGGACACAGATACGCAGTATTTT
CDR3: CASSLASGDTDTQYF

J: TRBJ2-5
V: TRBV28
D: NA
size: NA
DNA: TGTGCCACCTCAACAGGGTATAGGGAGACCCAGTACTTC
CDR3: CATSTGYRETQYF

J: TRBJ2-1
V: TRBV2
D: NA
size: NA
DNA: TGTGCCAGCAGTGGCGACAGATCCTACAATGAGCAGTTCTTC
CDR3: CASSGDRSYNEQFF

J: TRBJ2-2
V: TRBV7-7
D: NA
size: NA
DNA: TGTGCTAGCAGCCCCAGGCTGGGGGCCGGGGAGCTGTTTTTT
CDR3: CASSPRLGAGELFF

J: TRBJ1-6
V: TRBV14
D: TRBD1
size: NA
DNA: TGTGCCAGCAGCAGAGGGGGCCTGAGCTCCTATAATTCACCCCTCCACTTT
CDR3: CASSRGGLSSYNSPLHF

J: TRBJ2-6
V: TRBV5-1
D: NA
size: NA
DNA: TGCGCCAGCAGCTTTCCGACCGGATCTGGGGCCAACGTCCTGACTTTC
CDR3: CASSFPTGSGANVLTF

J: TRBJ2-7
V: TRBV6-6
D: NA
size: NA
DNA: TGTGCCAGCAGTCTGTCAAAGGAGTACGAGCAGTACTTC
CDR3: CASSLSKEYEQYF

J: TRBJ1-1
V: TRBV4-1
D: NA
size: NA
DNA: TGCGCCAGCAGCCAAGTTGGACAGCCGGAAGCTTTCTTT
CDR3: CASSQVGQPEAFF

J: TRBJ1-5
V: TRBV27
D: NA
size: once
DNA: TGTGCCAGCGCTCGGGGGGGCACGTTTCAGCCCCAGCATTTT
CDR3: CASARGGTFQPQHF

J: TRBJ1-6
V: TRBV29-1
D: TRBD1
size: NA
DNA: TGCAGCGTAAGGGACAGGGCTGTGAATTCACCCCTCCACTTT
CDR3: CSVRDRAVNSPLHF